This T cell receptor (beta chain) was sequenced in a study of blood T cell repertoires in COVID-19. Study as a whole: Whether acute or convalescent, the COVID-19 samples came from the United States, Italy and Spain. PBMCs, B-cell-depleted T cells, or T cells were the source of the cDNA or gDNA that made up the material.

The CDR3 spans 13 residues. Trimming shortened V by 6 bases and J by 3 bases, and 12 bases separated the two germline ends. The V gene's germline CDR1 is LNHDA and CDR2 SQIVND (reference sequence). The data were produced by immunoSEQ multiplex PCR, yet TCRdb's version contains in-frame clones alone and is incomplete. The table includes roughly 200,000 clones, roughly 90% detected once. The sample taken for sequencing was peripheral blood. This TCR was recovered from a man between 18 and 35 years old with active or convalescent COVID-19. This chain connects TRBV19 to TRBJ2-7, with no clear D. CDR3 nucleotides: TGTGCCAGTAGGCGTACAGATAGCTACGAGCAGTACTTC. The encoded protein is CASRRTDSYEQYF.